Each of the 5 T cell receptor beta chains below was sequenced from the same sample in a study of T cells in Graves' hyperthyroidism and ophthalmopathy. TCR beta CDR3 regions were amplified from RNA. With the HTBI primer set, the TCR CDR3 went through a first round of RT-PCR. MiXCR, run by TCRdb on the multiplex PCR reads, gives a single entry per CDR3 protein. The table shows 660,000 or so distinct CDR3 sequences, with around 21% occurring only once. Sequencing was done on a sample of blood. The receptors here all came from a man aged 30 to 39 with Graves' ophthalmopathy.

The J gene is TRBJ2-5, the V gene TRBV6-5; 9 nucleotides line up with TRBD1. CDR1 is MNHEY and CDR2 is SVGAGI in the germline V gene. V trimming: 4 bases; J trimming: 5 bases; junction bases outside the gene matches: 8. The CDR3 covers 15 residues. The CDR3 here is CASSSHRTGAETQYF. The CDR3 DNA sequence: TGTGCCAGCAGTTCCCACCGGACAGGGGCGGAGACCCAGTACTTC.

This chain joins TRBV25-1 and TRBJ2-7, with D uncertain. The CDR3 extends over 14 amino acids. Germline-derived CDR1 and CDR2 are MGHDK and SYGVNS. V was cut by 1 base and J by 4 bases, with 11 bases left in between. CDR3 DNA: TGTGCCAGCAGTGAATCGGGCCCACAATACGAGCAGTACTTC. Protein: CASSESGPQYEQYF.

The V and J genes are TRBV9 and TRBJ2-3; D is undetermined. The germline V and J ends were trimmed by 0 bases and 6 bases, with 11 bases remaining between them. The CDR3 runs to 14 residues. In germline, CDR1 is SGDLS, CDR2 YYNGEE. The CDR3 loop reads CASSVVSTGDTQYF. The CDR3 region has the DNA TGTGCCAGCAGCGTAGTCTCTACCGGGGATACGCAGTATTTT.

The chain uses TRBV29-1 and TRBJ2-7, with no clear D. The germline V gene encodes CDR1 SQVTM and CDR2 ANQGSEA. The CDR3 is made up of 14 amino acids. V lost 3 bases to trimming and J lost 0 bases, with 12 bases between them. The CDR3: CSVELPGPSYEQYF. DNA of the CDR3: TGCAGCGTTGAGTTACCCGGGCCCTCCTACGAGCAGTACTTC.

In this sample, this clonotype turned up many times. The chain recombines TRBV7-6 with TRBJ1-2; maybe TRBD1 (5 bases). V lost 7 bases and J 1 base, leaving 10 bases between the germline ends. The CDR3 extends over 13 amino acids. Germline V gene sequence: CDR1 SGHVS, CDR2 FNYEAQ. CDR3 nucleotide sequence: TGTGCCAGCAACCCGGGGGGTAACTATGGCTACACCTTC. It translates to CASNPGGNYGYTF.